This T cell receptor (beta chain) was obtained from a study of graft-versus-host responses after intestinal transplantation. Turning to the study itself: As for transplant type, recipients had multivisceral, liver-intestinal, or isolated intestinal grafts. After anti-thymocyte globulin induction, recipients took tacrolimus and steroids for 2 to 3 years.

Assay: immunoSEQ multiplex PCR; the TCRdb copy retains only in-frame clones and omits some. This repertoire shows approximately 63,000 clones, about nine tenths found once; its top ten account for 1.5% to 2%. About this clone itself: Its target is not known.

This CDR3 contains 14 residues. Germline V lookup: CDR1 MDHEN, CDR2 SYDVKM. The V gene lost 3 bases and the J gene lost 5 bases, with 11 bases spanning the gap. Intraepithelial plus lamina propria lymphocytes were released by processing graft tissue. The study's findings and limits: Among recipient marrow samples, GvH clones were found; some appeared first in ileum or blood.

Material: ileum tissue, obtained about 350 days after transplant. The sequence came from a human patient who received an intestinal transplant, so some T cells may come from the graft donor. The gene calls are TRBV28 and TRBJ2-1, with a weak D call TRBD2 (6 bases). CDR3 amino acids: CASSFGSGDNEQFF. CDR3 coding DNA: TGTGCCAGCAGTTTCGGTAGCGGTGACAATGAGCAGTTCTTC.